Sequencing of this TCR beta chain was carried out in a study of blood T cells in healthy people across ages. On this clonotype: The antigen remains undetermined.

CDR3 size: 14 residues. CDR1 KGHDR and CDR2 SFDVKD come from the germline V gene. Each donor supplied around 9.6 milliliters of peripheral blood. At least 6 million PBMCs were isolated per sample. Together with a sample-barcoded 5' primer, a J-beta primer mix was included in a second PCR lasting about 7 to 11 cycles. TCRdb re-called the 5' RACE reads through MiXCR, storing one row per CDR3 protein. The sample records more than 1.4 million distinct CDR3 sequences, approximately 38% being singletons. Study-wide points: Estimates drawn from one million T cells were deemed to understate diversity. The percentage of naive T cells correlated strongly with TCR beta diversity.

The chain uses TRBV24-1 and TRBJ2-1; the D is unclear. TRBJ2-7 explains the end of the DNA better; the J call may be wrong. The specimen was blood. This sequence originates from a woman aged 18-35 years in good health. CDR3 loop: CATSDKGSYNEQYF. In DNA, the CDR3 is TGTGCCACCAGTGACAAGGGCTCCTACAATGAGCAGTACTTC.